This T cell receptor beta chain appears in the sequencing data of a study of blood T cell repertoires in COVID-19 (TCRdb year 2020). Concerning the study at large: The collaborator samples originated in the United States, Italy and Spain and spanned the acute and convalescent phases of COVID-19. Subjects who had been exposed to COVID-19, were actively infected with it, or had recovered from it provided the deeply sampled blood TCRbeta repertoires that made up the dataset. The sample metadata nearly always contained a de-identified subject ID, COVID-19 status, age in years and sex. The samples were drawn from two sources: the first 160 participants of the ongoing ImmuneRACE study, and 1,254 subjects contributed by 6 global collaborators. The repertoires were released in a freely available public database meant as a resource for research on the immune response to SARS-CoV-2. The material from the prospective study consisted of cDNA or gDNA derived from T cells, B-cell-depleted T cells, or PBMCs. Where available, HLA class I and class II types were taken from metadata supplied by the sample provider and were not determined by assay-based typing.

Via the germline V gene, CDR1 is SGHRS and CDR2 YFSETQ. Deletion took 7 bases off V and 2 bases off J, with a span of 12 bases between the germline ends. Including cysteine and phenylalanine, the CDR3 has 13 amino acids. Just the 39-base CDR3 DNA is kept, in frame starting at base 1. In the prospective study, participants were about 18 to 95 years old, resided in 20 to 30 geographic areas of the United States, and were enrolled through a virtual design. Cohort assignment in the prospective study relied on participant-reported clinical history from a screening survey and a study questionnaire. Recovered participants in ImmuneRACE Cohort 3 were defined as having two consecutive negative NP/OP PCR tests, clearance from a healthcare professional, or resolution of symptoms. Mobile phlebotomists in the prospective study collected whole blood, serum and a nasopharyngeal or oropharyngeal swab from every participant. Prospective study participants could optionally give additional blood draws and questionnaires over an approximately two-month period. Blood samples from the prospective study were shipped frozen or at room temperature prior to DNA extraction.

In regard to this clone: It has no known antigen specificity. Qualities for individual bases were not recorded, and no much larger clone is one base off.

Here is what the overall study found, with its caveats: The quantity of clinical and demographic metadata differed by source and by participant and was supplied without curation.

The immunoSEQ Assay, a bias-controlled multiplex PCR, was used to amplify TCRbeta CDR3 regions from genomic DNA. Concerning the study's data processing: Within the assay, amplification of reference gene primers was used to estimate how many nucleated cells each sample contained. Sequence reads were collapsed and filtered to measure the absolute abundance of every unique TCRbeta CDR3 rearrangement. Productive Simpson clonality was computed per sample as the square root of Simpson's diversity index over productive rearrangements. TCRdb carries this immuneACCESS record with in-frame sequences only. Its versions omit some clonotypes, under half of them owing to an unresolved V gene in the studies checked, with the rest unexplained. Clone size and V and J calls were adopted from that table, with D and trimming inferred from the DNA. The sample table holds 190,000 or so clones, of which about 85% were seen once. Clones ranked in the top ten supply 2% to 2.5% of the sample.

The receptor chain draws on TRBV5-1 and TRBJ1-2; the D gene is unclear. The origin of this receptor is a woman between 25 and 40 years old who had recovered from COVID-19. The sample taken for sequencing was PBMCs or T cells enriched from blood (not recorded which). For the CDR3, the sequence is CASGSRLNYGYTF. The sequence in DNA is TGCGCCAGCGGAAGCAGGCTCAACTATGGCTACACCTTC.